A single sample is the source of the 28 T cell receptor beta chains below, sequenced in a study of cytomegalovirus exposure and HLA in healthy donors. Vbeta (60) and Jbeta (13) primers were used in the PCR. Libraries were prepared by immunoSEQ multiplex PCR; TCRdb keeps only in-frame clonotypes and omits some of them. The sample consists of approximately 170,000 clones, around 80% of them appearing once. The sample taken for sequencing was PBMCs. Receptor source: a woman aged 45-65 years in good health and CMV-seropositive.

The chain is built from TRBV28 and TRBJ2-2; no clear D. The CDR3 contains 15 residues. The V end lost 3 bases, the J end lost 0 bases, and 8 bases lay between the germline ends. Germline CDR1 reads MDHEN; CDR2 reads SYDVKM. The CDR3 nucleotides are TGTGCCAGCAGTTTCGCACAGACGAACACCGGGGAGCTGTTTTTT. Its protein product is CASSFAQTNTGELFF.

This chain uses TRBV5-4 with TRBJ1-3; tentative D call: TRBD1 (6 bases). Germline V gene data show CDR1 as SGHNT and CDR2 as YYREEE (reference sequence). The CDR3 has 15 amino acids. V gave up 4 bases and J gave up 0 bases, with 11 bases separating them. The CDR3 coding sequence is TGTGCCAGCAGCGTTGACAGGAGCTCTGGAAACACCATATATTTT. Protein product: CASSVDRSSGNTIYF.

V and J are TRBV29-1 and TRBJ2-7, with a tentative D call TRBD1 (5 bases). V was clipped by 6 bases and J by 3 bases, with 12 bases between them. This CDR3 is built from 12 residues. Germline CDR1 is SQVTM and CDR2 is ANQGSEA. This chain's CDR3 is CSVKPQGYEQYF. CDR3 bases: TGCAGCGTCAAGCCTCAGGGCTACGAGCAGTACTTC.

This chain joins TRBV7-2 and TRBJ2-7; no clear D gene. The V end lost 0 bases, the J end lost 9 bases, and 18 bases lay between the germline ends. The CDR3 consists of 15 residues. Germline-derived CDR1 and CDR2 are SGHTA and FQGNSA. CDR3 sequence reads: CASSLAELSGKGQYF. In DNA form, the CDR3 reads TGTGCCAGCAGCTTAGCAGAATTGTCAGGAAAAGGGCAGTACTTC. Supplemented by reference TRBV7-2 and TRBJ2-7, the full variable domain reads GAGVSQSPSNKVTEKGKDVELRCDPISGHTALYWYRQSLGQGLEFLIYFQGNSAPDKSGLPSDRFSAERTGGSVSTLTIQRTQQEDSAVYLCASSLAELSGKGQYFGPGTRLTVT.

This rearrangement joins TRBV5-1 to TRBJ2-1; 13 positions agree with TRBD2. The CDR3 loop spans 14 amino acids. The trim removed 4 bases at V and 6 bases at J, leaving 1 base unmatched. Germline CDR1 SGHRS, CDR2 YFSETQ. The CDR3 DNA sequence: TGCGCCAGCAGCAGGACTAGCGGGAGCAATGAGCAGTTCTTC. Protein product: CASSRTSGSNEQFF.

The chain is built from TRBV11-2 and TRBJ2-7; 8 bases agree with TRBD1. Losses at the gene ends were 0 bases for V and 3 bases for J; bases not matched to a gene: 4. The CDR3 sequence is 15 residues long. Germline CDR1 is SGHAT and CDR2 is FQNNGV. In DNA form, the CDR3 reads TGTGCCAGCAGCTTAGAGGCCAGGGGGCGCTACGAGCAGTACTTC. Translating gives CASSLEARGRYEQYF.

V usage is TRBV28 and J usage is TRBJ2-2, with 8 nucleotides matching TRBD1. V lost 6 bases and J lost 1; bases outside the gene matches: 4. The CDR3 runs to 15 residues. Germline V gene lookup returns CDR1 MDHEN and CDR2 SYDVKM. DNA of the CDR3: TGTGCCAGCAGGCCCGGGACAGGGAACACCGGGGAGCTGTTTTTT. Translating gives CASRPGTGNTGELFF.

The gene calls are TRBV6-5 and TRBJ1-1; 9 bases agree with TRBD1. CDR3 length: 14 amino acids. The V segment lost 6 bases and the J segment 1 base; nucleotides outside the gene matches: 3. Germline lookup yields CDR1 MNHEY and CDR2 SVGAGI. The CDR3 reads CASRTDRGNTEAFF. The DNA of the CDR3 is TGTGCCAGCAGGACGGACAGGGGGAACACTGAAGCTTTCTTT.

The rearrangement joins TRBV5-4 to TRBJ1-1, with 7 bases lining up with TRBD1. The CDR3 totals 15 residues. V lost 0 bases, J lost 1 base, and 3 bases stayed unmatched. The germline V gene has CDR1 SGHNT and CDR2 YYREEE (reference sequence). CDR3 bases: TGTGCCAGCAGCTTGGATTGGACAGGGAACACTGAAGCTTTCTTT. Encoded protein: CASSLDWTGNTEAFF.

In DNA form, the CDR3 reads TGTGCCAGCAGCTTGACGCTCGGGAATCCGCAGTTCTTC. Translating gives CASSLTLGNPQFF. The chain uses TRBV5-5 and TRBJ2-1; D is possibly TRBD2 (5 bases). Germline assignment: CDR1 SGHKS and CDR2 YYEKEE (reference sequence). Between the trimmed V and J ends, which lost 1 base and 12 bases, there was a span of 14 bases. The CDR3 has 13 residues.

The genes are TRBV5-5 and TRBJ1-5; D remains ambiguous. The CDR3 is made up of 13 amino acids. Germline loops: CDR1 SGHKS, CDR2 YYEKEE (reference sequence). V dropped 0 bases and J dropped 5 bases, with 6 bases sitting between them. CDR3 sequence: CASSLAGDQPQHF. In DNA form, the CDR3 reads TGTGCCAGCAGCTTGGCCGGGGATCAGCCCCAGCATTTT.

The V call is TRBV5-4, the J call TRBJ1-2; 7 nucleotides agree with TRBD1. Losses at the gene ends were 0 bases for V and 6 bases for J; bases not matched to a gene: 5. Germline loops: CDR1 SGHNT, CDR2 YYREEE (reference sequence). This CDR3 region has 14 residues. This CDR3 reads CASSLVGGLDGYTF. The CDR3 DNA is TGTGCCAGCAGCTTGGTAGGGGGCCTCGATGGCTACACCTTC.

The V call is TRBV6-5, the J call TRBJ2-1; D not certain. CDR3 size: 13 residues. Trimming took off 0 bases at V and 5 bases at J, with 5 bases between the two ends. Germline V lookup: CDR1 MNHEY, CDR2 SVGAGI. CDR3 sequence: CASSYSYNNEQFF. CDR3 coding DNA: TGTGCCAGCAGTTACTCTTATAACAATGAGCAGTTCTTC.

In DNA, the CDR3 is TGTGCCAGCAACAACCGGGACAGGGATGATTTGGGGCAGTACTTC. As protein: CASNNRDRDDLGQYF. The chain recombines TRBV6-5 with TRBJ2-7; 9 positions agree with TRBD1. V lost 7 bases and J lost 9; bases outside the gene matches: 16. The germline CDR1 and CDR2 sequences are MNHEY and SVGAGI. CDR3 length equals 15 residues.

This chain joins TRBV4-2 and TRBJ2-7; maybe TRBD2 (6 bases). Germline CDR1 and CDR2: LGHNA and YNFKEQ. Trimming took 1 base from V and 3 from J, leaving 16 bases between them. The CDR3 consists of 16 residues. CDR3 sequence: CASSQGLPRGFYEQYF. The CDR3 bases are TGTGCCAGCAGCCAAGGTCTCCCCCGGGGGTTCTACGAGCAGTACTTC.

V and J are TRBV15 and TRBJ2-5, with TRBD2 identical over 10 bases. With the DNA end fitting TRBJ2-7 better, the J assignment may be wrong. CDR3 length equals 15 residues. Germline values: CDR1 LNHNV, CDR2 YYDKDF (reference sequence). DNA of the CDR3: TGTGCCACCAGCAGAGATCTAGCGGGAGAGAACGAGCAGTACTTC. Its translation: CATSRDLAGENEQYF.

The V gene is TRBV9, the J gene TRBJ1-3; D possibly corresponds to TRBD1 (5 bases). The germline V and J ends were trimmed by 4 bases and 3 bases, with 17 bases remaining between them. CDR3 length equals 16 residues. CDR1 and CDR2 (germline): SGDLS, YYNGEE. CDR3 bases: TGTGCCAGCAGCCAAAACCAGGGCGATGATGGAAACACCATATATTTT. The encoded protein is CASSQNQGDDGNTIYF.

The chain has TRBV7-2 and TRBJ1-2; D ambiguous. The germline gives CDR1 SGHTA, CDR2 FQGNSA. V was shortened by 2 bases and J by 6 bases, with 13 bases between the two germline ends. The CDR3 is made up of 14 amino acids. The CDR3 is CASSLRTSEHGYTF. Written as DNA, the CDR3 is TGTGCCAGCAGCTTACGCACCTCTGAGCATGGCTACACCTTC.

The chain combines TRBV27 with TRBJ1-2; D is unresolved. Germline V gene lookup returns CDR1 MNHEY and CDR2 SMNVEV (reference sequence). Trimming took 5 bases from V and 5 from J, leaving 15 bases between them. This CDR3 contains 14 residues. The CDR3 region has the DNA TGTGCCAGCAGTCGCGCGGGTTTCGGTTATGGCTACACCTTC. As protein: CASSRAGFGYGYTF.

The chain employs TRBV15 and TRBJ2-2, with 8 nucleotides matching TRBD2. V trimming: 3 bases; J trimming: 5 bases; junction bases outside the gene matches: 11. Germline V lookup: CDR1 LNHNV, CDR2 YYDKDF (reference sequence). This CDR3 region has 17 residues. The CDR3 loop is CATSRRGSGKGTGELFF. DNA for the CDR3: TGTGCCACCAGCAGGAGGGGTAGCGGGAAAGGGACCGGGGAGCTGTTTTTT.

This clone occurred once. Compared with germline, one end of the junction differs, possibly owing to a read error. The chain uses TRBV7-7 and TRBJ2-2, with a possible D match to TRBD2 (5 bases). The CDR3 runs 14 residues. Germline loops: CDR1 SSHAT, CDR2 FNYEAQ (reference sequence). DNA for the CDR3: TGTGCTAGCAGCTTAGGTGGGAGCACCGGGGAGCTGTTTTTT. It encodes CASSLGGSTGELFF.

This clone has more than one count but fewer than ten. CDR3 coding DNA: TGCGCCAGCAGCGTAGGACAGGGGGCTGTGGGCTACACCTTC. Residues: CASSVGQGAVGYTF. V gene TRBV4-1 combines with J gene TRBJ1-2; 11 bases map to TRBD1. J was trimmed by 8 bases and V by 5 bases; bases with no gene match: 7. The CDR3 has 14 residues. The germline V gene has CDR1 MGHRA and CDR2 YSYEKL.

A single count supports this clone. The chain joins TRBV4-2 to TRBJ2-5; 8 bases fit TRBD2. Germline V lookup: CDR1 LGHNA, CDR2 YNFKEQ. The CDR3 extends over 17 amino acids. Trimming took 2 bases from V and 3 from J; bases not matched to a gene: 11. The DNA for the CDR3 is TGTGCCAGCAGCCAACCCGTCTCCGGGAGGGGAGAAGAGACCCAGTACTTC. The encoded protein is CASSQPVSGRGEETQYF.

CDR3 residues: CASSEMGDYGYTF. The CDR3, as DNA: TGCGCCAGCAGTGAGATGGGAGACTATGGCTACACCTTC. The chain links TRBV10-2 to TRBJ1-2; D call uncertain. Per the germline V gene, CDR1 is WSHSY and CDR2 is SAAADI. V was trimmed by 2 bases and J by 3 bases, leaving 7 bases between them. The CDR3 is made up of 13 amino acids.

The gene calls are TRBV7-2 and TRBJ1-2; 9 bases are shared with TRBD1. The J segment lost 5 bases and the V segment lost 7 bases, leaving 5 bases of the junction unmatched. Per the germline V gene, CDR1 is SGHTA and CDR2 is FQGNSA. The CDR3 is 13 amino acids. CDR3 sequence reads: CASNKDRGYGYTF. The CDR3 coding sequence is TGTGCCAGCAACAAGGACAGGGGTTATGGCTACACCTTC.

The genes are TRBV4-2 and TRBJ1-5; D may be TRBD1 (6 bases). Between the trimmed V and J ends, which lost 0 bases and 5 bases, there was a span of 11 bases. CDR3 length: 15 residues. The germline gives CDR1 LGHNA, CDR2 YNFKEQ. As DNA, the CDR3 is TGTGCCAGCAGCCAAGAAGGAACAGGGTATCAGCCCCAGCATTTT. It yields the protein CASSQEGTGYQPQHF.

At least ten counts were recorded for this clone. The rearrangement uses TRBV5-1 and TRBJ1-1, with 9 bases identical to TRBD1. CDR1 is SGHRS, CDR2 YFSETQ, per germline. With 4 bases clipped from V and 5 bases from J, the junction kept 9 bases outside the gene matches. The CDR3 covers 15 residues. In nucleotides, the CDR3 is TGCGCCAGCAGCCAAGAGGGACAGGGAAATACTGAAGCTTTCTTT. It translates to CASSQEGQGNTEAFF.

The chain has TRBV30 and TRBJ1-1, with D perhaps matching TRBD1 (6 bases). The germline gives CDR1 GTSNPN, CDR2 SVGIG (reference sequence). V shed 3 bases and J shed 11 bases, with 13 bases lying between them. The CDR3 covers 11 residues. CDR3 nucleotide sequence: TGTGCCTGGAGCGCCGCAGGGGTGGCTTTCTTT. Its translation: CAWSAAGVAFF.